This T cell receptor beta chain was documented in a study of shared clonotypes between healthy human individuals. Whole-study context: The study used three CD4 naive, three CD4 memory, two CD8 naive and one CD8 memory plate per donor. The study's findings and limits: Clonotype sharing across a few donors was observed for 5% to 6.5% of naive CD4 clonotypes. The study generally estimated greater richness for naive than memory subsets.

The study separated CD4+ cells into CD45RA+ naive and CD45RA-negative memory subsets. Data came from immunoSEQ multiplex PCR; TCRdb stores just in-frame clones and leaves some out. The sample contains roughly 1,600,000 clones, less than 99% of which appear only once. Germline V CDR1 and CDR2: KGHSH, LQKENI. The CDR3 extends over 13 amino acids. V was clipped by 8 bases and J by 4 bases, with 14 bases between them. Points on this clone: The target antigen is unknown.

This clonotype originated in a man aged 25-45 years in good health. The chain combines TRBV18 with TRBJ1-1; the D gene is possibly TRBD1 (5 bases). Sequencing used naive CD4+ T cells sorted from blood. Described subset: CD45RA+ positively selected. The CDR3 DNA reads TGTGCCAGCCGGGGGTCAGTAAGCACTGAAGCTTTCTTT. Protein product: CASRGSVSTEAFF.